The next 17 T cell receptor beta chains were all read from a single sample in a study of OX40 agonist ivuxolimab in advanced cancers. Data came from immunoSEQ multiplex PCR; TCRdb stores just in-frame clones and leaves some out. The repertoire holds about 69,000 clones, with around 90% as singletons. The specimen was CD4+ or CD8+ T cells sorted from blood, collected in a trial of the OX40 agonist ivuxolimab. The receptor source for this set is an adult with an advanced solid tumor such as melanoma, head and neck, liver or kidney cancer.

CDR3 nucleotides: TGTGCCAGTAAGGACCACCACTCCTACAATGAGCAGTTCTTC. This translates into CASKDHHSYNEQFF. V gene TRBV19 combines with J gene TRBJ2-1, with D hard to call. Trimming took 7 bases from V and 0 from J, leaving 10 bases between them. The CDR3 has 14 residues. Germline V gives CDR1 LNHDA, CDR2 SQIVND (reference sequence).

Concerning this clone itself: A junction end diverges from the germline sequence, so it may reflect a read error. The V gene is TRBV7-2, the J gene TRBJ2-7; tentatively, D is TRBD1 (7 bases). The CDR3 loop spans 15 amino acids. The germline V gene encodes CDR1 SGHTA and CDR2 FQGNSA. Written as DNA, the CDR3 is TGTGCCAGCAGCCGACAGGGAGGCGTCTCCTCCGAGCAGTACTTC. It specifies CASSRQGGVSSEQYF.

The chain couples TRBV2 to TRBJ2-2; 9 bases fit TRBD2. The CDR3 spans 16 residues. Germline CDR1 is SNHLY and CDR2 is FYNNEI. The V and J ends lost 2 bases and 6 bases, in that order; junction bases with no gene match: 7. This chain's CDR3 is CASSENGGRASGELFF. The CDR3 nucleotides are TGTGCCAGCAGTGAAAATGGCGGGAGGGCTTCCGGGGAGCTGTTTTTT.

CDR3 sequence: CASRDEDTQYF. CDR3 coding DNA: TGTGCCAGCCGAGACGAAGATACGCAGTATTTT. The V gene is TRBV7-9, the J gene TRBJ2-3, with D hard to call. The V gene lost 8 bases and the J gene lost 5 bases, with 8 bases spanning the gap. CDR1 SEHNR and CDR2 FQNEAQ come from the germline V gene (reference sequence). The CDR3 runs to 11 residues. Full variable domain (remainder filled in from reference TRBV7-9 and TRBJ2-3): DTGVSQNPRHKITKRGQNVTFRCDPISEHNRLYWYRQTLGQGPEFLTYFQNEAQLEKSRLLSDRFSAERPKGSFSTLEIQRTEQGDSAMYLCASRDEDTQYFGPGTRLTVL.

This chain connects TRBV2 to TRBJ2-7, with TRBD2 matching over 12 bases. Per the germline V gene, CDR1 is SNHLY and CDR2 is FYNNEI. Trimming took 6 bases from V and 0 from J; bases not matched to a gene: 3. This CDR3 is built from 15 residues. For the CDR3, the DNA is TGTGCCAGCAGCCTACTAGCGGGAGGCTCCTACGAGCAGTACTTC. Its protein is CASSLLAGGSYEQYF.

J is TRBJ2-5 and V is TRBV7-6; maybe TRBD1 (6 bases). Trimming removed 5 bases from V and 2 bases from J, with 12 bases in between. The germline V gene has CDR1 SGHVS and CDR2 FNYEAQ. The CDR3 runs to 14 residues. In nucleotides, the CDR3 is TGTGCCAGCAGCCCACAGGGATGGCAAGAGACCCAGTACTTC. Translating gives CASSPQGWQETQYF.

J is TRBJ2-4 and V is TRBV2; TRBD2 aligns across 8 bases. Trimming took 6 bases from V and 1 from J; bases not matched to a gene: 17. The CDR3 totals 19 residues. Looked up from germline, CDR1 is SNHLY and CDR2 is FYNNEI. CDR3 in DNA: TGTGCCAGCAGGGCACAGATAGCGGGGATTTCCGTGGCCAAAAACATTCAGTACTTC. It specifies CASRAQIAGISVAKNIQYF.

The chain couples TRBV7-2 to TRBJ2-1; 11 bases line up with TRBD2. CDR1 and CDR2 (germline): SGHTA, FQGNSA. Trimming cost V 5 bases and J 5 bases; bases outside gene matches: 5. The CDR3 runs 15 residues. The CDR3 coding sequence is TGTGCCAGCAGCATAACTAGCGGGAGTAACAATGAGCAGTTCTTC. Translating it yields CASSITSGSNNEQFF.

This clone has just one count. This chain joins TRBV18 and TRBJ1-2, with 7 bases fitting TRBD1. CDR3 length equals 15 residues. The germline V gene encodes CDR1 KGHSH and CDR2 LQKENI. V shed 1 base and J 4 bases; nucleotides not matched to a gene: 6. In DNA form, the CDR3 reads TGTGCCAGCTCACCACAGGGGGCGACTTCCTATGGCTACACCTTC. Protein sequence: CASSPQGATSYGYTF.

The CDR3 here is CASRRQGAQPQHF. The CDR3 DNA follows: TGTGCCAGCAGAAGACAGGGTGCGCAGCCCCAGCATTTT. This chain connects TRBV6-6 to TRBJ1-5, with 7 bases aligning to TRBD1. There are 13 residues in the CDR3. With V trimmed by 6 bases and J by 7 bases, 6 bases remained unmatched. From germline, CDR1 is MNHNY and CDR2 SVGAGI (reference sequence).

J is TRBJ1-5 and V is TRBV30; the D gene is possibly TRBD1 (5 bases). V dropped 3 bases and J dropped 7 bases, with 16 bases sitting between them. This CDR3 spans 14 amino acids. The germline CDR1 and CDR2 sequences are GTSNPN and SVGIG (reference sequence). The CDR3 loop reads CAWSPGTVQQPQHF. CDR3 DNA: TGTGCCTGGAGCCCAGGGACCGTCCAGCAGCCCCAGCATTTT.

This clone was counted once. J is TRBJ2-7 and V is TRBV13; 8 bases fit TRBD2. This CDR3 is 15 amino acids long. CDR1 is PRHDT, CDR2 FYEKMQ, per germline (reference sequence). V was pared by 0 bases and J by 2 bases, with 3 bases of the junction left unmatched. The CDR3 coding sequence is TGTGCCAGCAGCTTAGGCGGGAGGGCCGCCTACGAGCAGTACTTC. As protein: CASSLGGRAAYEQYF.

V and J are TRBV7-2 and TRBJ2-4; weak D call: TRBD1 (6 bases). This CDR3 comprises 15 residues. Germline V gives CDR1 SGHTA, CDR2 FQGNSA. Trimming stripped 6 bases from V and 3 bases from J, with 15 bases between. The CDR3 here is CASRAGGAGKNIQYF. In nucleotides, the CDR3 is TGTGCCAGCAGAGCTGGGGGCGCAGGCAAAAACATTCAGTACTTC.

The chain has TRBV5-1 and TRBJ2-7; D not resolved. The germline V and J ends were trimmed by 4 bases and 2 bases, with 16 bases remaining between them. This CDR3 is 15 amino acids long. Germline V lookup: CDR1 SGHRS, CDR2 YFSETQ. The CDR3 is CASSPRDGSTYEQYF. In DNA, the CDR3 is TGCGCCAGCAGCCCGAGAGATGGCTCTACCTACGAGCAGTACTTC. Variable domain in full (rest from reference TRBV5-1 and TRBJ2-7): KAGVTQTPRYLIKTRGQQVTLSCSPISGHRSVSWYQQTPGQGLQFLFEYFSETQRNKGNFPGRFSGRQFSNSRSEMNVSTLELGDSALYLCASSPRDGSTYEQYFGPGTRLTVT.

The CDR3 spells CASSPLANHNEQFF. CDR3 DNA sequence: TGTGCCAGCTCACCGTTAGCGAATCACAATGAGCAGTTCTTC. This chain joins TRBV18 and TRBJ2-1, with a possible D match to TRBD2 (5 bases). This CDR3 spans 14 amino acids. V lost 3 bases to trimming and J lost 5 bases, with 11 bases between them. The germline V gene has CDR1 KGHSH and CDR2 LQKENI.

V and J are TRBV6-5 and TRBJ2-1; TRBD1 aligns across 11 bases. The J segment lost 7 bases and the V segment lost 10 bases, leaving 6 bases of the junction unmatched. CDR1 is MNHEY, CDR2 SVGAGI, per germline. The CDR3 extends over 13 amino acids. CDR3 nucleotide sequence: TGTGCCACCTCCGGGACAGGGGGGAATGAGCAGTTCTTC. Its translation: CATSGTGGNEQFF.

This clone was detected only a few times. The gene calls are TRBV7-2 and TRBJ2-2; D uncertain. Germline V gene data show CDR1 as SGHTA and CDR2 as FQGNSA. The CDR3 is 11 amino acids. V was cut by 1 base and J by 9 bases, with 3 bases left in between. The CDR3 DNA is TGTGCCAGCAGCTTAGTCCGGGAGCTGTTTTTT. Its protein is CASSLVRELFF.